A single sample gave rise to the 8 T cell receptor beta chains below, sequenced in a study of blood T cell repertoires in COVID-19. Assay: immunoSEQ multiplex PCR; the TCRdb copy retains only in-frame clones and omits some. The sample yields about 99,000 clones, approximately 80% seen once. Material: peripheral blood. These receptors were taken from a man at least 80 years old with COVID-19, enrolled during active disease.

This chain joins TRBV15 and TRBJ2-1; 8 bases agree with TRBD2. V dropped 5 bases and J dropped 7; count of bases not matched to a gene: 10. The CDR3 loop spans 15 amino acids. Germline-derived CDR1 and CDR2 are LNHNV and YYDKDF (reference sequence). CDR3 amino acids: CATSVLRASGNEQFF. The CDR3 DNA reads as TGTGCCACCAGCGTCCTCCGCGCTAGCGGGAATGAGCAGTTCTTC.

For the CDR3, the DNA is TGCGCCAGCAGGGTAGAGACGGGGGACTATGGCTACACCTTC. It encodes CASRVETGDYGYTF. V and J are TRBV5-1 and TRBJ1-2, with D possibly matching TRBD1 (5 bases). CDR1 is SGHRS, CDR2 YFSETQ, per germline. With 5 bases removed from V and 3 bases from J, the gap between germline ends came to 14 bases. This CDR3 comprises 14 residues.

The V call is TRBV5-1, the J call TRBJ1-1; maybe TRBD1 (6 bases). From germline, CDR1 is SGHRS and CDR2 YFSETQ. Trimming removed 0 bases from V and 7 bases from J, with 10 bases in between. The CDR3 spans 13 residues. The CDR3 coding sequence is TGCGCCAGCAGCTTGGGACAGGCTGATGAAGCTTTCTTT. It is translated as CASSLGQADEAFF.

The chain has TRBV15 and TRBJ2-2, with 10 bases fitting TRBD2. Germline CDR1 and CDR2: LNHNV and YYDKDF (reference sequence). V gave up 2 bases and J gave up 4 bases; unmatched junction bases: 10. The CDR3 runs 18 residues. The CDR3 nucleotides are TGTGCCACCAGCAGATCATGGCTAGCGGGAGCTGGCACCGGGGAGCTGTTTTTT. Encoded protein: CATSRSWLAGAGTGELFF.

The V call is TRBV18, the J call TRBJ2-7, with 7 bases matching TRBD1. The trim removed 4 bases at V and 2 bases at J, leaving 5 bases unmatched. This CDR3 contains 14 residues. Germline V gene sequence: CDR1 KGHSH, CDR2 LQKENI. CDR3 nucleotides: TGTGCCAGCTCACTCAAGACAGGGCCCTACGAGCAGTACTTC. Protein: CASSLKTGPYEQYF.

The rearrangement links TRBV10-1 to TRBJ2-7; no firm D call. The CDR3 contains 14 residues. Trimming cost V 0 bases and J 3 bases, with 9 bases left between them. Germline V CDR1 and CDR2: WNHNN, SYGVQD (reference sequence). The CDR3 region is CASSESSASYEQYF. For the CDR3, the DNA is TGCGCCAGCAGTGAGTCGAGCGCCAGCTACGAGCAGTACTTC.

CDR3 sequence (DNA): TGTGCCAGCACGCCGGGACAGGGGGCTCCTGTTCCCGCTTTCTTT. Translated: CASTPGQGAPVPAFF. This chain uses TRBV7-9 with TRBJ1-1, with 12 bases identical to TRBD1. Trimming at V came to 7 bases and at J to 11 bases, leaving 14 bases not matched to a gene. The CDR3 has 15 residues. Germline CDR1 and CDR2: SEHNR and FQNEAQ (reference sequence).

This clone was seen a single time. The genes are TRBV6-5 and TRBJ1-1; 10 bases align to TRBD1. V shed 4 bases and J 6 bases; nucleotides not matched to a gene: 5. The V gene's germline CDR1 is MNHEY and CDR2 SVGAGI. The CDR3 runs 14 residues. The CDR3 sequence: CASSSGQGIPEAFF. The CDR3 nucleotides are TGTGCCAGCAGTTCGGGACAGGGGATACCTGAAGCTTTCTTT.